This T cell receptor (beta chain) emerged from a study of a mutant IDH1 vaccine in newly diagnosed glioma. Whole-study context: Every participant had undergone radiotherapy, temozolomide, or both before, and most underwent both. General observations from the study: Across multiple MHC alleles, 85% to 95% of patients had vaccine-induced responses. Apparently unrelated to pseudoprogression were changes in the top peripheral T cell clonotypes.

Clones were sequenced by immunoSEQ multiplex PCR, and TCRdb holds only the in-frame ones, with some missing. The sample records about 67,000 clones, under 90% being singletons. A word on this clone: Its antigen is still unknown.

CDR3 length: 13 residues. Germline loops: CDR1 SQVTM, CDR2 ANQGSEA. V was pared by 6 bases and J by 5 bases, with 8 bases of the junction left unmatched. Time point reported: week 23, last vaccination. Doses of 300 ug of mutant IDH1 20-mer peptide were given with topical imiquimod. Sequenced here: PBMCs, sampled from a glioma patient whose treatment included an IDH1 peptide vaccine. The TCR originated in a man aged 18-30 years with glioma. The chain has TRBV29-1 and TRBJ2-5, with TRBD2 identical over 8 bases. The CDR3 nucleotides are TGCAGCGTCGCCGGGAGGGTGGGGGAGACCCAGTACTTC. Translated, it gives CSVAGRVGETQYF.